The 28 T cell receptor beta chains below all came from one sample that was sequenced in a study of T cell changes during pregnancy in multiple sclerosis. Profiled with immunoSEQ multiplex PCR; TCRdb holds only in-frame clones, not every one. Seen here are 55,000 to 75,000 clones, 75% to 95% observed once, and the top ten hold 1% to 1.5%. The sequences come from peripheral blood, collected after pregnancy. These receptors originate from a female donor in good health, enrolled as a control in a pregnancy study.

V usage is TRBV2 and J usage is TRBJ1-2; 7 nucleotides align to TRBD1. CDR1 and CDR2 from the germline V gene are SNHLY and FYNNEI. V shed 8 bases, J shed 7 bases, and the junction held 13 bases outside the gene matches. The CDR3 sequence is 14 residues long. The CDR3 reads CASLGVRQGFGYTF. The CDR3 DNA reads TGTGCCAGCTTGGGGGTTAGACAGGGCTTTGGCTACACCTTC.

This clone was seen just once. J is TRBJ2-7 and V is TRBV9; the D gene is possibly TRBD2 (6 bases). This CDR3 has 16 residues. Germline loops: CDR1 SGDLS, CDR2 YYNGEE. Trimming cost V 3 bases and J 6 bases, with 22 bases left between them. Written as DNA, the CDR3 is TGTGCCAGCAGCGCCGGATCGGGGGAGTTGGTGAGCGAGCAGTACTTC. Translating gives CASSAGSGELVSEQYF.

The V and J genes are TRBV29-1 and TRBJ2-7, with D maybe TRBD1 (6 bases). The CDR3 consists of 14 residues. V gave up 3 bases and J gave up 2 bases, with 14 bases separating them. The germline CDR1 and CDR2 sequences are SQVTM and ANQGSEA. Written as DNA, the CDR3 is TGCAGCGTTGAGATTCCGTCAGGGGCCTACGAGCAGTACTTC. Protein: CSVEIPSGAYEQYF.

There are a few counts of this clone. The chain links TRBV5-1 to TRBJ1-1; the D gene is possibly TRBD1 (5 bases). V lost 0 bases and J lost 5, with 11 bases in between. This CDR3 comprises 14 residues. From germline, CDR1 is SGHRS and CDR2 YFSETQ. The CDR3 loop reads CASSLAGVGTEAFF. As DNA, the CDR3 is TGCGCCAGCAGCTTGGCGGGGGTCGGGACTGAAGCTTTCTTT.

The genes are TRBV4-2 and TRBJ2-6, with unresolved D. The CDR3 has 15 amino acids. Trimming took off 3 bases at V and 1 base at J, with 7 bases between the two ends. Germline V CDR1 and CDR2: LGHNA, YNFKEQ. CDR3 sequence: CASSQAMSGANVLTF. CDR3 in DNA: TGTGCCAGCAGCCAGGCCATGTCTGGGGCCAACGTCCTGACTTTC.

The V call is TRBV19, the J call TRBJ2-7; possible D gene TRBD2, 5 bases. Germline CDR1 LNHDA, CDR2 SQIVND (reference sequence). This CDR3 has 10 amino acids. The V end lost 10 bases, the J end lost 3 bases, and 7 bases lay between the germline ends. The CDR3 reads CATGDYEQYF. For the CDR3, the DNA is TGTGCCACCGGGGACTACGAGCAGTACTTC. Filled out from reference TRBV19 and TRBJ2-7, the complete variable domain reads DGGITQSPKYLFRKEGQNVTLSCEQNLNHDAMYWYRQDPGQGLRLIYYSQIVNDFQKGDIAEGYSVSREKKESFPLTVTSAQKNPTAFYLCATGDYEQYFGPGTRLTVT.

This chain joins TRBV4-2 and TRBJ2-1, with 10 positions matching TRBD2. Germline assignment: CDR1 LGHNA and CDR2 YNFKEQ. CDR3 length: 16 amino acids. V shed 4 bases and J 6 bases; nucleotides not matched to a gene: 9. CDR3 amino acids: CASSPENSGGTNEQFF. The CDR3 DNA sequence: TGTGCCAGCAGCCCGGAAAATAGCGGGGGGACCAATGAGCAGTTCTTC.

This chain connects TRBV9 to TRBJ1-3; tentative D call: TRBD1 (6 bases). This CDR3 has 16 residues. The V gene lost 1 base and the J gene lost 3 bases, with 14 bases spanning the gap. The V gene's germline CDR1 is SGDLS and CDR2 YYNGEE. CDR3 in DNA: TGTGCCAGCAGCGTAAGCGGGGGCTTACATGGAAACACCATATATTTT. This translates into CASSVSGGLHGNTIYF.

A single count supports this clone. The CDR3 coding sequence is TGCGCCAGCAGCCAAGCCCTTTCGCTTCGACAGGGGGGATCTGTGCGGGTATATGGCTACACCTTC. Its translation: CASSQALSLRQGGSVRVYGYTF. The rearrangement uses TRBV4-1 and TRBJ1-2, with 9 bases that match TRBD1. After removal of 1 base from V and 5 bases from J, the junction contained 26 bases not matched to a gene. Germline V gene sequence: CDR1 MGHRA, CDR2 YSYEKL. The CDR3 has 22 residues.

The chain's CDR3 is CASSEPGQGIKGYTF. CDR3 DNA: TGTGCCAGCAGCGAACCGGGACAGGGAATAAAGGGCTACACCTTC. The rearrangement uses TRBV9 and TRBJ1-2, with 9 bases fitting TRBD1. This CDR3 has 15 amino acids. The J segment lost 8 bases and the V segment lost 3 bases, leaving 11 bases of the junction unmatched. CDR1 SGDLS and CDR2 YYNGEE come from the germline V gene.

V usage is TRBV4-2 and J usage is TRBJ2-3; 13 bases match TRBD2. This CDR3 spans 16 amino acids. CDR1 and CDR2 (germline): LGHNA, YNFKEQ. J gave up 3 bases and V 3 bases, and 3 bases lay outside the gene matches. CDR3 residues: CASSHELAGGTDTQYF. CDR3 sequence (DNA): TGTGCCAGCAGCCATGAACTAGCGGGGGGGACAGATACGCAGTATTTT.

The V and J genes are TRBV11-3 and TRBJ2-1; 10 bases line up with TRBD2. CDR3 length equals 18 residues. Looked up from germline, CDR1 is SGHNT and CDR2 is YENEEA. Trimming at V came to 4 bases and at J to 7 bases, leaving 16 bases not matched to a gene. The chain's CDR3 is CASSWLGLAGVLDNEQFF. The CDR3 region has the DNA TGTGCCAGCAGCTGGCTGGGGCTAGCGGGGGTATTGGATAATGAGCAGTTCTTC.

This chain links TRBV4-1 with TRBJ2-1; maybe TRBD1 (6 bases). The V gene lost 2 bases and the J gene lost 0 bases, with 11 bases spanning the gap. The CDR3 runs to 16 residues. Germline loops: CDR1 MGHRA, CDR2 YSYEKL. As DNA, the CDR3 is TGCGCCAGCAGCCAAACAGGGCCACTCTCCTACAATGAGCAGTTCTTC. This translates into CASSQTGPLSYNEQFF.

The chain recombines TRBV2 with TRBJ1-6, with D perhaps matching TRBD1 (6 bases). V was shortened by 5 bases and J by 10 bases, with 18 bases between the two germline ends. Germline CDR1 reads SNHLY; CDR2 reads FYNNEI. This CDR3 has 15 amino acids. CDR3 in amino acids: CASSIQGVGNSPLHF. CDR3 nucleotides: TGTGCCAGCAGTATACAGGGCGTCGGTAACTCACCCCTCCACTTT.

CDR3 sequence (DNA): TGTGCCAGTACCCCGATTGGGGCCGGCAGGGTGGAAACTGAAGCTTTCTTT. This encodes CASTPIGAGRVETEAFF. The J gene is TRBJ1-1, the V gene TRBV19; a possible D gene is TRBD1 (5 bases). From germline, CDR1 is LNHDA and CDR2 SQIVND (reference sequence). The CDR3 length is 17 residues. Between the trimmed V and J ends, which lost 7 bases and 5 bases, there was a span of 26 bases.

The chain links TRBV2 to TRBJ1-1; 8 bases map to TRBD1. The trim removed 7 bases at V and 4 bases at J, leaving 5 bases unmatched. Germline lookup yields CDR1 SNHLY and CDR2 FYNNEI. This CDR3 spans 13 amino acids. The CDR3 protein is CASTVTGVTEAFF. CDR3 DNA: TGTGCCAGCACGGTGACAGGGGTCACTGAAGCTTTCTTT.

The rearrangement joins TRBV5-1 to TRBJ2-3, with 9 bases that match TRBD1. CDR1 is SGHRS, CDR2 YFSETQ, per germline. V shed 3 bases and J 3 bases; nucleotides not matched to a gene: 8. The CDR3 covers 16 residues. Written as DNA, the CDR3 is TGCGCCAGCAGCTCCGGACAGGGGATAGTTACAGATACGCAGTATTTT. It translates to CASSSGQGIVTDTQYF.

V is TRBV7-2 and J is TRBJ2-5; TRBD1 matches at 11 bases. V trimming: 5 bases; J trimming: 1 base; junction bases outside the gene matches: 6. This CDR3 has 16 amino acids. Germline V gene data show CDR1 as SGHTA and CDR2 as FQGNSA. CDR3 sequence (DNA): TGTGCCAGCAGCACCCCGGGACAGGGGGGCCAAGAGACCCAGTACTTC. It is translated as CASSTPGQGGQETQYF.

This CDR3 reads CAWSVQVRNQPQHF. Written as DNA, the CDR3 is TGTGCCTGGAGTGTACAGGTCCGCAATCAGCCCCAGCATTTT. V is TRBV30 and J is TRBJ1-5, with a possible D match to TRBD1 (5 bases). Per the germline V gene, CDR1 is GTSNPN and CDR2 is SVGIG (reference sequence). Deletions cut 0 bases from V and 2 bases from J, with 8 bases between. There are 14 residues in the CDR3. The full variable domain, with the rest looked up from reference TRBV30 and TRBJ1-5, is SQTIHQWPATLVQPVGSPLSLECTVEGTSNPNLYWYRQAAGRGLQLLFYSVGIGQISSEVPQNLSASRPQDRQFILSSKKLLLSDSGFYLCAWSVQVRNQPQHFGDGTRLSIL.

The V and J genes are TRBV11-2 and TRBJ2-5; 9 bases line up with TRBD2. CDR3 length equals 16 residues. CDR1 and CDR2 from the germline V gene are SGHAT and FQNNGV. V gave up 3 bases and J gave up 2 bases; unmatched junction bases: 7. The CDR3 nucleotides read TGTGCCAGCAGCTTCCTCGAGCGGGGGGAACAAGAGACCCAGTACTTC. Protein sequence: CASSFLERGEQETQYF.

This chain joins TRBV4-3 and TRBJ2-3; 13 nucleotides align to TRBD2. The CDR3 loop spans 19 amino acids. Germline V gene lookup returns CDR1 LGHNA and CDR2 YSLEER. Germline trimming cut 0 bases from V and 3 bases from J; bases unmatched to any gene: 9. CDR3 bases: TGCGCCAGCAGCCAAGATTCAAGGACTAGCGGGGGTCAAACAGATACGCAGTATTTT. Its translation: CASSQDSRTSGGQTDTQYF.

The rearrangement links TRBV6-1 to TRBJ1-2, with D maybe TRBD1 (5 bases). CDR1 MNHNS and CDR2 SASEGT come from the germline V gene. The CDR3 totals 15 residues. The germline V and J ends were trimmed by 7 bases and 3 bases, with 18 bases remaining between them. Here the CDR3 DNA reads TGTGCCAGCACCATACACGGGGGTTGGGACTATGGCTACACCTTC. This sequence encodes CASTIHGGWDYGYTF.

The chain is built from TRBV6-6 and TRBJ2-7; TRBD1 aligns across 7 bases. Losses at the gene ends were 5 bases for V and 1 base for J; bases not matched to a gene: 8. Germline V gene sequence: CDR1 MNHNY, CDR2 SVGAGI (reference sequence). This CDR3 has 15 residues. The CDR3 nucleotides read TGTGCCAGCAGTACAACAGGGGAAGGGTCCTACGAGCAGTACTTC. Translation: CASSTTGEGSYEQYF.

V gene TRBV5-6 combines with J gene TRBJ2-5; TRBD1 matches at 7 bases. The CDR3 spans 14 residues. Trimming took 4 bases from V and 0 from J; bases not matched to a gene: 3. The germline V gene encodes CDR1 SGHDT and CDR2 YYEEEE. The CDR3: CASSTGQNQETQYF. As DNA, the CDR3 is TGTGCCAGCAGCACGGGACAGAACCAAGAGACCCAGTACTTC.

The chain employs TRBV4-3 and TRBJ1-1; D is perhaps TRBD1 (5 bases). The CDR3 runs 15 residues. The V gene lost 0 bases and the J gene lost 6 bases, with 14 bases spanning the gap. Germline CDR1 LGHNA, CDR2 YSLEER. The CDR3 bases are TGCGCCAGCAGCCAAGAATACGGGGGTTACGCTGAAGCTTTCTTT. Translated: CASSQEYGGYAEAFF.

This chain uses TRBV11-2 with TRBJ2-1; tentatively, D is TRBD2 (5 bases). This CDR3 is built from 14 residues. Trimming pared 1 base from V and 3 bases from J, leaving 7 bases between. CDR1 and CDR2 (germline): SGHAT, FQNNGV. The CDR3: CASSLAGIYNEQFF. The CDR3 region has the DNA TGTGCCAGCAGCTTAGCGGGAATCTACAATGAGCAGTTCTTC.

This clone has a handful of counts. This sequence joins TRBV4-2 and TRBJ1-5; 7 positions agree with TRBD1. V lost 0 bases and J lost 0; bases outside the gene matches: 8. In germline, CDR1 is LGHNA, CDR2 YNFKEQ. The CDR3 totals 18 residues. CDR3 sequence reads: CASSQEGTDDYSNQPQHF. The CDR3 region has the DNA TGTGCCAGCAGCCAAGAAGGGACAGATGATTATAGCAATCAGCCCCAGCATTTT.

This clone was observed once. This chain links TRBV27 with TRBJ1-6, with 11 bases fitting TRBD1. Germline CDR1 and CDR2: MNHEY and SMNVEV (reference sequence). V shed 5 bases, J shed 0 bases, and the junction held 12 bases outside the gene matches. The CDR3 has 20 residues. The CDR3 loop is CASSPPGQGALSSYNSPLHF. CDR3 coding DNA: TGTGCCAGCAGTCCGCCCGGACAGGGGGCCTTGAGCTCCTATAATTCACCCCTCCACTTT.